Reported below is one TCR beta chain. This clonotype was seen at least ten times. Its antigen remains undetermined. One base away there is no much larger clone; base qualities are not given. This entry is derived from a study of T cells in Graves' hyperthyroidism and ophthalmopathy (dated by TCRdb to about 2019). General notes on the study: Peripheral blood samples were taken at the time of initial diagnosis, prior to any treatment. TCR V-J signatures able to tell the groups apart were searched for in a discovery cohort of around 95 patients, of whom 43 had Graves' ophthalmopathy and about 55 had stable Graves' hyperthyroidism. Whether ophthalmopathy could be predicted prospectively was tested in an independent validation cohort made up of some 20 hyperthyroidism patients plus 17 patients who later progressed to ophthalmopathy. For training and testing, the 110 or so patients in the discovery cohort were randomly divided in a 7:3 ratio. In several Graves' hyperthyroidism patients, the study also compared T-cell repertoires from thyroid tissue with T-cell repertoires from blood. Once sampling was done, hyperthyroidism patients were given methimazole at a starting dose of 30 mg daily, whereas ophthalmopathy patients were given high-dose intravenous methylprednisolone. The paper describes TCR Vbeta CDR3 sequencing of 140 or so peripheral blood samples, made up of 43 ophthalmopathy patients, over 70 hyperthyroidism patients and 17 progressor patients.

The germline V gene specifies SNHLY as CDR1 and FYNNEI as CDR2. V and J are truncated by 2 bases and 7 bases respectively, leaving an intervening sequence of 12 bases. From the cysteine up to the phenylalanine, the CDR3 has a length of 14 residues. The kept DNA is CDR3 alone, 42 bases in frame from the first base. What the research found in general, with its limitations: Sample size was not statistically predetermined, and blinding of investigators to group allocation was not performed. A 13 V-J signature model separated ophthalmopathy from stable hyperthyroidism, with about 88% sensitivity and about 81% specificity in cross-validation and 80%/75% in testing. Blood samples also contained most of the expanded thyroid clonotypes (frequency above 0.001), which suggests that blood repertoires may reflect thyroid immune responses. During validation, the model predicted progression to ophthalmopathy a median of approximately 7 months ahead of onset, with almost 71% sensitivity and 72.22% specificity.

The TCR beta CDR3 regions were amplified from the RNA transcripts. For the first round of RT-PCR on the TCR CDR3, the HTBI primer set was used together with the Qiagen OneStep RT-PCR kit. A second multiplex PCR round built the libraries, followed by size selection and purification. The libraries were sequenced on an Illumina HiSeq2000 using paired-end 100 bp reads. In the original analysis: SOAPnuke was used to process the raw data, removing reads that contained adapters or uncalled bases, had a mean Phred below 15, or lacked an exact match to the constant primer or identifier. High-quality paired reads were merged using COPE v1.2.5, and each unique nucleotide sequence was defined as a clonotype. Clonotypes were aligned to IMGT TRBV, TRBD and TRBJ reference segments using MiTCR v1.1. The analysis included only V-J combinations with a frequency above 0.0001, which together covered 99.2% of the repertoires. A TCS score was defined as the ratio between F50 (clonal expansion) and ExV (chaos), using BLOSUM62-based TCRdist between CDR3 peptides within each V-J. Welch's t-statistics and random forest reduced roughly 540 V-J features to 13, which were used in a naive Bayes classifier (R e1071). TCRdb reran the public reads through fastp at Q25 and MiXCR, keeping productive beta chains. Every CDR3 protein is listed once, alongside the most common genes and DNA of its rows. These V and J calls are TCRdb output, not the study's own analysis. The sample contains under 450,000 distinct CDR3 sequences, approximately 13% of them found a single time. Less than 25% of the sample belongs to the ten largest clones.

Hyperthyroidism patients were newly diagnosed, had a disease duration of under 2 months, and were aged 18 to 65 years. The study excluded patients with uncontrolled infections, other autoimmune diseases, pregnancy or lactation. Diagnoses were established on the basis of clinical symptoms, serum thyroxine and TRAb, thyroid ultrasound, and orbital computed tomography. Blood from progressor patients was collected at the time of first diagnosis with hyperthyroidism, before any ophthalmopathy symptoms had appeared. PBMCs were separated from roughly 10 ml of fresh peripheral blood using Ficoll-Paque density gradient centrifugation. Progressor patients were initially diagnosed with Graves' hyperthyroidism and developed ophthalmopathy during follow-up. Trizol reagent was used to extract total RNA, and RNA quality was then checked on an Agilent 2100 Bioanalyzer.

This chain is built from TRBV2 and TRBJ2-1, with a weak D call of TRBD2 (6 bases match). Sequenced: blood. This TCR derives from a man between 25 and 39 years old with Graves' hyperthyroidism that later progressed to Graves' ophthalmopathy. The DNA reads TGTGCCAGCAGTGAATTCACTAGCAGTAATGAGCAGTTCTTC. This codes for CASSEFTSSNEQFF.